Listed below are T cell receptor beta chains from one sample, sequenced in a study of shared clonotypes between healthy human individuals. Sequenced by immunoSEQ multiplex PCR; TCRdb stores in-frame clones only, minus some. The sample consists of over 2 million clones, around 90% of them appearing once. Sequences were obtained from naive CD4+ T cells from PBMCs. The receptors were sampled from a man aged 18 to 30 in good health. Some clones in this sample may be carry-over from other donors' samples. Both conserved end residues are part of each CDR3. The order of the fields is J gene, D gene, CDR3 length, V gene, CDR3 protein. D genes are given only for firm matches.

TRBJ2-3 TRBD1 18 TRBV4-1 CASSQDYRDRVVLGTQYF
TRBJ1-4 NA 14 TRBV5-5 CASSLVSGNEKLFF
TRBJ2-7 NA 13 TRBV29-1 CSVAGRQTYEQYF
TRBJ2-7 NA 15 TRBV5-5 CASSLGATRPYEQYF
TRBJ2-7 NA 17 TRBV10-3 CAISESAFPGSSYEQYF
TRBJ2-2 TRBD2 17 TRBV27 CASSFRRTSGRIRELFF
TRBJ2-7 TRBD2 16 TRBV7-9 CASSYPVEGGSREQYF
TRBJ1-5 NA 13 TRBV25-1 CASSEFENQPQHF
TRBJ2-5 NA 13 TRBV5-1 CASSSMNRETQYF
TRBJ2-3 NA 14 TRBV6-5 CASSPRFSTDTQYF
TRBJ1-5 NA 11 TRBV6-6 CAGSGGRAQHF
TRBJ2-6 NA 15 TRBV2 CASSDTSSGANVLTF
TRBJ2-3 NA 15 TRBV4-2 CASSLTSLGADTQYF
TRBJ2-3 NA 15 TRBV2 CASRGRDWGADTQYF
TRBJ2-7 NA 17 TRBV18 CASSPSPRAGSSYEQYF
TRBJ1-5 TRBD1 13 TRBV6-1 CASRRTGDQPQHF
TRBJ2-5 NA 13 TRBV9 CASSVGRAETQYF
TRBJ2-3 TRBD2 15 TRBV5-1 CASSLLAGNTDTQYF
TRBJ2-7 NA 14 TRBV5-1 CASSLIARFYEQYF
TRBJ2-7 NA 14 TRBV28 CASSLRVLSYEQYF
TRBJ1-2 NA 15 TRBV4-2 CASSQERETAYGYTF
TRBJ1-3 NA 14 TRBV10-3 CAISERAAGNTIYF
TRBJ2-1 NA 15 TRBV4-2 CASSQRGNLGNEQFF
TRBJ2-1 NA 14 TRBV5-1 CASSLRGPSDEQFF
TRBJ2-5 TRBD2 14 TRBV19 CASSRIAGGETQYF
TRBJ1-1 NA 18 TRBV7-2 CASSTRRGSQVGGTEAFF
TRBJ1-2 NA 13 TRBV28 CASSLGQRYGYTF
TRBJ2-3 TRBD2 16 TRBV2 CASRTSGRAGTDTQYF
TRBJ2-1 NA 13 TRBV18 CASSLNAGNEQFF
TRBJ2-1 TRBD2 15 TRBV9 CASSPGTSYYNEQFF
TRBJ2-7 TRBD2 15 TRBV19 CASSLLAEASYEQYF
TRBJ1-1 TRBD1 15 TRBV5-1 CASSATGQGRTEAFF
TRBJ1-3 NA 15 TRBV9 CASSSGVGAGNTIYF
TRBJ2-1 TRBD2 15 TRBV11-1 CASSSLAGRSNEQFF
TRBJ2-1 TRBD2 12 TRBV6-1 CGSGGPYNEQFF
TRBJ2-2 NA 18 TRBV7-3 CASSLIGSGRSNTGELFF
TRBJ2-2 NA 12 TRBV28 CASSLFTGELFF
TRBJ2-4 NA 14 TRBV7-3 CASSPTGAKNIQYF
TRBJ2-1 TRBD2 15 TRBV7-2 CASRRASGMSNEQFF
TRBJ2-1 NA 15 TRBV29-1 CSVLGGTNSYNEQFF
TRBJ2-7 TRBD2 15 TRBV5-5 CASSLDLAEAYEQYF
TRBJ1-2 NA 12 TRBV28 CASRGQGIGYTF
TRBJ2-7 TRBD2 16 TRBV6-7 CASILDGAGPSGEQYF